Listed below are T cell receptor beta chains from one sample, sequenced in a study of blood T cell repertoires in COVID-19. Produced via immunoSEQ multiplex PCR; TCRdb's table is partial and in-frame only. The sample records about 200,000 clones, approximately 83% being singletons. The specimen was peripheral blood. These receptors were obtained from a human donor with active or convalescent COVID-19. The donor label of this sample is uncertain. Both conserved end residues are part of each CDR3. A D gene is named only where the DNA matches it firmly. Part of the rows lack a size; the others show once, few, many or a class for expanded clones.

size | J | V | D | DNA | CDR3
NA | TRBJ2-3 | TRBV6-5 | TRBD2 | TGTGCCAGCATCTTGGCTAGCGGGAGAGATACGCAGTATTTT | CASILASGRDTQYF
NA | TRBJ2-7 | TRBV10-3 | TRBD1 | TGTGCCATCAGTGACCCTACGACAGGGGGCGGGTACGAGCAGTACTTC | CAISDPTTGGGYEQYF
NA | TRBJ1-2 | TRBV27 | NA | TGTGCCAGCAGTTTTCGCCAGGGCGGCGGCTACACCTTC | CASSFRQGGGYTF
NA | TRBJ2-7 | TRBV5-6 | TRBD1 | TGTGCCAGCAGCCCCGGGACAGGGTTCCGGACCTACGAGCAGTACTTC | CASSPGTGFRTYEQYF
NA | TRBJ2-1 | TRBV7-2 | NA | TGTGCCAGCAGCTCCAGGGACACCACCTACAATGAGCAGTTCTTC | CASSSRDTTYNEQFF
NA | TRBJ1-5 | TRBV4-3 | NA | TGCGCCAGCAGCCCGGGGGGAGGCAGGGGCCAGCCCCAGCATTTT | CASSPGGGRGQPQHF
few | TRBJ1-6 | TRBV14 | NA | TGTGCCAGCAGAGTCGACAGCCCTCTGGGCAATTCACCCCTCCACTTT | CASRVDSPLGNSPLHF
NA | TRBJ1-3 | TRBV7-2 | NA | TGTGCCAGCAGCTTCACCTCAGGCACCATATATTTT | CASSFTSGTIYF
NA | TRBJ2-7 | TRBV6-5 | TRBD1 | TGTGCCAGCAGCGTCACAGGGGACTACGAGCAGTACTTC | CASSVTGDYEQYF
once | TRBJ1-5 | TRBV5-4 | TRBD1 | TGTGCCAGCAGCTTTGGGACAGGGGGCAATCAGCCCCAGCATTTT | CASSFGTGGNQPQHF
NA | TRBJ2-1 | TRBV6-2/TRBV6-3 | NA | TGTGCCAGCAGTCCCCCGGGACTCCGAAATGAGCAGTTCTTC | CASSPPGLRNEQFF
NA | TRBJ1-5 | TRBV9 | TRBD1 | TGTGCCAGCAGCGGCGGGACAGGGGGAGGCAATCAGCCCCAGCATTTT | CASSGGTGGGNQPQHF
NA | TRBJ2-5 | TRBV2 | TRBD2 | TGTGCCAGCACCATTAGCGGGGGAGCCCAAGAGACCCAGTACTTC | CASTISGGAQETQYF
NA | TRBJ2-3 | TRBV9 | TRBD2 | TGTGCCAGCAGCGTCCGTATCAGGGATGGCGGGAGGATGGATACGCAGTATTTT | CASSVRIRDGGRMDTQYF
NA | TRBJ2-5 | TRBV7-2 | NA | TGTGCCAGCAGCTTAGCAGGAGGGGAGACCCAGTACTTC | CASSLAGGETQYF
NA | TRBJ2-7 | TRBV28 | TRBD2 | TGTGCCAGCAGTTTTAGTTTAGCGGGACTGACCTACGAGCAGTACTTC | CASSFSLAGLTYEQYF
NA | TRBJ2-3 | TRBV5-1 | NA | TGCGCCAGCAGCTTGGGCGGTTTGAGCACAGATACGCAGTATTTT | CASSLGGLSTDTQYF
NA | TRBJ2-2 | TRBV5-4 | NA | TGTGCCAGCAGCTTGGATAGCCCGAACACCGGGGAGCTGTTTTTT | CASSLDSPNTGELFF
NA | TRBJ1-1 | TRBV30 | TRBD1 | TGTGCCTGGAGGGCCTTACAGGGGGACACTGAAGCTTTCTTT | CAWRALQGDTEAFF
NA | TRBJ1-5 | TRBV30 | TRBD1 | TGTGCCTGGAGTGAGACAGGGCGGTGGAATCAGCCCCAGCATTTT | CAWSETGRWNQPQHF
NA | TRBJ1-1 | TRBV7-9 | NA | TGTGCCAGCAGTCATACGGGGGGCCCTGAAGCTTTCTTT | CASSHTGGPEAFF
NA | TRBJ2-7 | TRBV5-1 | TRBD1 | TGCGCCAGCAGCTCCCCCGGGACAGGGACAGCATACTACGAGCAGTACTTC | CASSSPGTGTAYYEQYF
NA | TRBJ2-1 | TRBV9 | TRBD2 | TGTGCCAGCAGCGCGGGACTAGGGTTGGGCGATGAGCAGTTCTTC | CASSAGLGLGDEQFF
once | TRBJ1-2 | TRBV12-3/TRBV12-4 | NA | TGTGCCAGCAGTTCGTGGCAGATCTATGGCTACACCTTC | CASSSWQIYGYTF
NA | TRBJ1-3 | TRBV2 | TRBD1 | TGTGCCAGCATTTCCGGGACAGGGTCCAACACCATATATTTT | CASISGTGSNTIYF
NA | TRBJ2-3 | TRBV12-3/TRBV12-4 | NA | TGTGCCAGCAGCTGGAGGAGGGAAGATACGCAGTATTTT | CASSWRREDTQYF
few | TRBJ1-2 | TRBV28 | NA | TGTGCCAGCAGGTCGAGCGTAGGATATCCTAACTATGGCTACACCTTC | CASRSSVGYPNYGYTF